The 20 T cell receptor beta chains reported below all come from one sample, sequenced in a study of graft-versus-host responses after intestinal transplantation. These receptors' targets are unknown. The table came from immunoSEQ multiplex PCR; TCRdb's copy has only in-frame clones and leaves some out. The repertoire holds under 95,000 clones, with around 89% as singletons. Sequenced material: unstimulated CD8+ T cells sorted from spleen or lymph node cells, taken before intestinal transplant. The receptors were sampled from a human donor who received an intestinal transplant.

This clone was counted only a few times. The chain is built from TRBV10-1 and TRBJ1-2; D not resolved. From germline, CDR1 is WNHNN and CDR2 SYGVQD (reference sequence). The V end was cut by 2 bases, the J end by 4 bases, with 8 bases between. This CDR3 comprises 13 residues. Here the CDR3 DNA reads TGCGCCAGCAGTGAGAAACTTAGCTATGGCTACACCTTC. It specifies CASSEKLSYGYTF.

The CDR3 is CASSPSSGHVGGANVLTF. Written as DNA, the CDR3 is TGTGCCAGCTCACCGTCTTCGGGACACGTCGGTGGGGCCAACGTCCTGACTTTC. This rearrangement joins TRBV18 to TRBJ2-6, with D possibly matching TRBD1 (6 bases). Trimming removed 3 bases at V and 3 bases at J, with 18 bases between. CDR1 KGHSH and CDR2 LQKENI come from the germline V gene. The CDR3 runs 18 residues.

This chain links TRBV28 with TRBJ2-3; D is perhaps TRBD1 (6 bases). The CDR3 has 17 amino acids. V dropped 3 bases and J dropped 1 base, with 17 bases sitting between them. Germline assignment: CDR1 MDHEN and CDR2 SYDVKM. The CDR3: CASSLGATVRGTDTQYF. The CDR3 nucleotides are TGTGCCAGCAGTTTGGGGGCGACAGTAAGGGGCACAGATACGCAGTATTTT.

The chain joins TRBV4-1 to TRBJ2-3; D perhaps matches TRBD2 (6 bases). The CDR3 is made up of 14 amino acids. V shed 3 bases and J shed 2 bases, with 9 bases lying between them. Per the germline V gene, CDR1 is MGHRA and CDR2 is YSYEKL. CDR3 nucleotides: TGCGCCAGCAGCCAGACTAGAAACACAGATACGCAGTATTTT. Protein product: CASSQTRNTDTQYF.

The J gene is TRBJ2-7, the V gene TRBV5-5, with D perhaps matching TRBD1 (7 bases). Trimming removed 2 bases at V and 2 bases at J, with 11 bases between. The CDR3 has 14 amino acids. CDR1 and CDR2 from the germline V gene are SGHKS and YYEKEE (reference sequence). The CDR3 here is CASSFGGGAYEQYF. The CDR3 DNA follows: TGTGCCAGCAGCTTCGGAGGGGGCGCCTACGAGCAGTACTTC.

The chain carries TRBV5-1 and TRBJ2-3; TRBD2 agrees at 10 bases. The CDR3 contains 17 residues. The V segment lost 3 bases and the J segment 4 bases; nucleotides outside the gene matches: 11. CDR1 and CDR2 from the germline V gene are SGHRS and YFSETQ. The CDR3 DNA follows: TGCGCCAGCAGCTACTTTTCCCTAGCGGGAGTGGCAGATACGCAGTATTTT. Its translation is CASSYFSLAGVADTQYF.

The rearrangement uses TRBV16 and TRBJ2-7; weak D call: TRBD1 (5 bases). The germline CDR1 and CDR2 sequences are KGHSY and FQNENV. Trimming cost V 1 base and J 5 bases, with 15 bases left between them. CDR3 length: 15 residues. CDR3 nucleotide sequence: TGTGCCAGCAGCCAATGGGCAGACAGCCCCCACGAGCAGTACTTC. Amino acids: CASSQWADSPHEQYF.

The V and J genes are TRBV5-4 and TRBJ2-1, with 13 bases aligning to TRBD2. The V segment lost 4 bases and the J segment 7 bases; nucleotides outside the gene matches: 5. Germline assignment: CDR1 SGHNT and CDR2 YYREEE (reference sequence). The CDR3 consists of 15 residues. The CDR3 nucleotides read TGTGCCAGCAGCACTAGCGGGGGGGCTTTGAATGAGCAGTTCTTC. Translated: CASSTSGGALNEQFF.

The rearrangement joins TRBV7-9 to TRBJ2-7; 9 bases are shared with TRBD1. The CDR3 contains 16 residues. J lost 1 base, V lost 4 bases, and 8 bases had no gene match. Germline assignment: CDR1 SEHNR and CDR2 FQNEAQ (reference sequence). CDR3 coding DNA: TGTGCCAGCAGCTCGCCCCCGGGACAGGGATCCTACGAGCAGTACTTC. This encodes CASSSPPGQGSYEQYF.

The gene calls are TRBV11-2 and TRBJ2-3; weak D call: TRBD2 (5 bases). The CDR3 covers 15 residues. Germline-derived CDR1 and CDR2 are SGHAT and FQNNGV. Trimming left V 3 bases short and J 0 bases short, with 10 bases between. The CDR3 DNA reads as TGTGCCAGCAGCTTCTGGGGAGCTAGCACAGATACGCAGTATTTT. Protein: CASSFWGASTDTQYF.

V is TRBV19 and J is TRBJ2-7; 7 positions match TRBD2. V lost 3 bases to trimming and J lost 6 bases; unmatched junction nucleotides: 5. Per germline, CDR1 LNHDA and CDR2 SQIVND (reference sequence). This CDR3 comprises 13 residues. The CDR3 loop reads CASSIERGSEQYF. DNA of the CDR3: TGTGCCAGTAGTATCGAGCGGGGCTCCGAGCAGTACTTC.

The V and J genes are TRBV28 and TRBJ1-5; D is unclear. The CDR3 extends over 13 amino acids. Between the trimmed V and J ends, which lost 5 bases and 7 bases, there was a span of 12 bases. Germline V gene sequence: CDR1 MDHEN, CDR2 SYDVKM. In DNA, the CDR3 is TGTGCCAGCAGTCGTCGGGAGGGACAGCCCCAGCATTTT. This translates into CASSRREGQPQHF.

This clone was recorded once. The V gene is TRBV15, the J gene TRBJ2-2; the match to TRBD1 covers 7 bases. The CDR3 consists of 13 residues. V was clipped by 5 bases and J by 5 bases; unmatched bases: 2. Germline CDR1 reads LNHNV; CDR2 reads YYDKDF (reference sequence). The CDR3 bases are TGTGCCACCAGCTTGACAGGGACCGGGGAGCTGTTTTTT. Its translation is CATSLTGTGELFF.

This rearrangement joins TRBV6-5 to TRBJ1-1, with D maybe TRBD1 (5 bases). CDR1 and CDR2 from the germline V gene are MNHEY and SVGAGI. The CDR3 spans 15 residues. The V end was cut by 2 bases, the J end by 1 base, with 11 bases between. This CDR3 reads CASSYGGMANTEAFF. Written as DNA, the CDR3 is TGTGCCAGCAGTTACGGGGGGATGGCGAACACTGAAGCTTTCTTT.

This chain connects TRBV4-1 to TRBJ1-2; D is possibly TRBD1 (6 bases). The CDR3 runs 15 residues. Germline CDR1 reads MGHRA; CDR2 reads YSYEKL. V was pared by 0 bases and J by 4 bases, with 12 bases between. As DNA, the CDR3 is TGCGCCAGCAGCCAAGAAACACAGGGAACCTATGGCTACACCTTC. Residues: CASSQETQGTYGYTF.

This clone is labeled as medium-sized. The chain combines TRBV4-1 with TRBJ1-6, with unresolved D. The CDR3 consists of 16 residues. The germline CDR1 and CDR2 sequences are MGHRA and YSYEKL. V was clipped by 2 bases and J by 8 bases, with 16 bases between them. The CDR3 sequence is CASSQLEDSVYSPLHF. The CDR3 coding sequence is TGCGCCAGCAGCCAACTGGAGGATAGTGTGTATTCACCCCTCCACTTT.

This rearrangement joins TRBV28 to TRBJ2-7; D uncertain. CDR1 and CDR2 (germline): MDHEN, SYDVKM. V lost 2 bases to trimming and J lost 3 bases, with 8 bases between them. The length of the CDR3 is 13 residues. The CDR3 bases are TGTGCCAGCAGTTTAGTCCCCCTCTACGAGCAGTACTTC. Protein sequence: CASSLVPLYEQYF.

A single count supports this clone. V gene TRBV27 combines with J gene TRBJ2-3, with TRBD1 identical over 7 bases. This CDR3 has 15 residues. The V gene end was trimmed by 5 bases and the J gene end by 3 bases; junction bases not matched to a gene: 8. Germline CDR1 is MNHEY and CDR2 is SMNVEV (reference sequence). DNA of the CDR3: TGTGCCAGCAGTCCCACAGGGGACCGGACAGATACGCAGTATTTT. Translating gives CASSPTGDRTDTQYF.

J is TRBJ2-3 and V is TRBV27; D is uncertain. The CDR3 spans 16 residues. Germline CDR1 MNHEY, CDR2 SMNVEV (reference sequence). Between the trimmed V and J ends, which lost 6 bases and 0 bases, there was a span of 16 bases. The CDR3 DNA follows: TGTGCCAGCAGCCCCCTGCTTGCGACTAGCACAGATACGCAGTATTTT. This sequence encodes CASSPLLATSTDTQYF.

CDR3 DNA sequence: TGTGCCAGCAGCTTGGCCGAGGTTGACATTCAGTACTTC. It yields the protein CASSLAEVDIQYF. V usage is TRBV5-6 and J usage is TRBJ2-4; D unclear. CDR1 and CDR2 from the germline V gene are SGHDT and YYEEEE. The CDR3 consists of 13 residues. The V and J ends lost 0 bases and 8 bases respectively, with 9 bases between them.